In this sample, the clone carrying this T cell receptor (beta chain) turned up once. The antigen is not known. Measured with immunoSEQ multiplex PCR; TCRdb has only the in-frame clones, and not every one. The sample has fewer than 150,000 clones, 88% seen once. The record originates from a study of cytomegalovirus exposure and HLA in healthy donors. Study-wide background: The 110 or so validation repertoires used the same platform as the 550 to 750 first-cohort repertoires, a later analysis reported.

General study results and limits: Most TCR sequences were rare, but some public TCRs occurred in many donors. Around 160 TCR beta chains were listed as cytomegalovirus-associated.

The TCR was taken from a woman aged 18-35 years in good health and CMV-seropositive. The sequenced material came from PBMCs.

The CDR3 DNA follows: TGTGCCAGCTCACCACGGGCTAGCAATCAGCCCCAGCATTTT. Translated, it gives CASSPRASNQPQHF. The chain is built from TRBV18 and TRBJ1-5; D remains unclear. Trimming cost V 1 base and J 0 bases, with 4 bases left between them. Germline CDR1 reads KGHSH; CDR2 reads LQKENI. This CDR3 contains 14 residues.